This entry describes one TCR beta chain. Its antigen is currently unknown. The sample originates from a study of early stage breast cancer tumors. Turning to the study itself: Samples were sequenced at 9 to 10-fold average coverage. Points from the study as a whole: Most shared enriched TCRB sequences were commonly generated ones.

This CDR3 has 13 amino acids. Germline CDR1 SEHNR, CDR2 FQNEAQ (reference sequence). V gave up 5 bases and J gave up 5 bases, with 11 bases separating them. Each sample had two DNA replicates, roughly 0.5 ug blood or roughly 1.6 ug tissue. Clones were sequenced by immunoSEQ multiplex PCR, and TCRdb holds only the in-frame ones, with some missing. The table lists about 69,000 clones, around 80% of them singletons. The J gene is TRBJ2-3, the V gene TRBV7-9, with D perhaps matching TRBD1 (7 bases). This receptor was taken from a middle-aged person with breast cancer. The sequenced material came from blood. CDR3 bases: TGTGCCAGCAGCGCGCAGGGGGGAGATACGCAGTATTTT. It yields the protein CASSAQGGDTQYF.